This is a list of T cell receptor beta chains from one sample in a study of blood T cell repertoires in COVID-19. Sequenced by immunoSEQ multiplex PCR; TCRdb stores in-frame clones only, minus some. The sample consists of more than 250,000 clones, roughly 85% of them appearing once. The sample taken for sequencing was PBMCs or T cells enriched from blood (not recorded which). The receptors here all came from a man aged 25 to 40 who had recovered from COVID-19. Both conserved end residues are part of each CDR3. Each record gives: D gene, V gene, J gene, clone size, CDR3 DNA, CDR3 protein. The D gene is left open where the match is weak. The size of a clone is reported for some rows only, either as once, few or many, or as a class for expanded clones.

D: TRBD1
V: TRBV2
J: TRBJ1-4
size: once
DNA: TGTGCCAGCAGGGAACAGGGGGCAGGGGAAAAACTGTTTTTT
CDR3: CASREQGAGEKLFF

D: TRBD1
V: TRBV7-9
J: TRBJ2-7
size: NA
DNA: TGTGCCAGCAGCTTAGGAGGGGGCAGGAGCTCCTACGAGCAGTACTTC
CDR3: CASSLGGGRSSYEQYF

D: TRBD1
V: TRBV12-5
J: TRBJ2-3
size: NA
DNA: TGTGCTAGTGGTTTCGGACAGGGAGGTTTGGATACGCAGTATTTT
CDR3: CASGFGQGGLDTQYF

D: NA
V: TRBV7-3
J: TRBJ2-5
size: NA
DNA: TGTGCCAGCAGCTCGGGAGAGACCCAGTACTTC
CDR3: CASSSGETQYF

D: NA
V: TRBV21-1
J: TRBJ2-2
size: NA
DNA: TGTGCCAGCAGCAAAATACGGACACGAACGAACACCGGGGAGCTGTTTTTT
CDR3: CASSKIRTRTNTGELFF

D: NA
V: TRBV19
J: TRBJ2-7
size: NA
DNA: TGTGCCAGTAGTACCGGGGTTGCCTACGAGCAGTACTTC
CDR3: CASSTGVAYEQYF

D: TRBD2
V: TRBV11-2
J: TRBJ2-3
size: NA
DNA: TGTGCCAGCAGCTTAGGGCCAGCGGGGGGAACTAGCACAGATACGCAGTATTTT
CDR3: CASSLGPAGGTSTDTQYF

D: NA
V: TRBV5-3
J: TRBJ2-1
size: few
DNA: TGTGCCAGAAGCTTGGGTGCAACCAGCTCCTACAATGAGCAGTTCTTC
CDR3: CARSLGATSSYNEQFF

D: TRBD1
V: TRBV19
J: TRBJ2-7
size: NA
DNA: TGTGCCAGTAGAGACTCCGGGACAGGGGTTTACGAGCAGTACTTC
CDR3: CASRDSGTGVYEQYF

D: TRBD2
V: TRBV5-4
J: TRBJ2-5
size: NA
DNA: TGTGCCAGCAGCTTGGCGCTAGCGGGGGTAGAGACCCAGTACTTC
CDR3: CASSLALAGVETQYF

D: TRBD2
V: TRBV18
J: TRBJ2-5
size: NA
DNA: TGTGCCAGCTCATCACTAGCGGGGGATCTCCAAGAGACCCAGTACTTC
CDR3: CASSSLAGDLQETQYF

D: NA
V: TRBV6-5
J: TRBJ2-2
size: NA
DNA: TGTGCCAGTATAAACACCGGGGAGCTGTTTTTT
CDR3: CASINTGELFF

D: NA
V: TRBV10-1
J: TRBJ2-7
size: few
DNA: TGCGCCAGCAGTGAGATTGGGGGCTCCGAGCAGTACTTC
CDR3: CASSEIGGSEQYF

D: NA
V: TRBV14
J: TRBJ2-7
size: NA
DNA: TGTGCCAGCAGCCAAGTGCGGGGTTTCCACGAGCAGTACTTC
CDR3: CASSQVRGFHEQYF

D: TRBD1
V: TRBV19
J: TRBJ2-2
size: NA
DNA: TGTGCCAGTAGTATATATCAGGGGGTGGCCGGGGAGCTGTTTTTT
CDR3: CASSIYQGVAGELFF

D: NA
V: TRBV6-2/TRBV6-3
J: TRBJ1-2
size: NA
DNA: TGTGCCAGCAGTCCGGCGGGGGACCGGGGCTACACCTTC
CDR3: CASSPAGDRGYTF

D: NA
V: TRBV30
J: TRBJ2-5
size: NA
DNA: TGTGCCTGGAGTGTAGGACAGAACCAAGAGACCCAGTACTTC
CDR3: CAWSVGQNQETQYF

D: TRBD2
V: TRBV9
J: TRBJ2-1
size: NA
DNA: TGTGCCAGCAGCGCCGGGGGGGTGACTGAGCAGTTCTTC
CDR3: CASSAGGVTEQFF

D: TRBD1
V: TRBV7-8
J: TRBJ2-2
size: NA
DNA: TGTGCCAGCAGCTTAGGAGGGACAGGGGCCGGGGAGCTGTTTTTT
CDR3: CASSLGGTGAGELFF

D: NA
V: TRBV7-8
J: TRBJ1-2
size: NA
DNA: TGTGCCAGCAGCCCCGAACTGTCTGGCTACACCTTC
CDR3: CASSPELSGYTF

D: NA
V: TRBV5-8
J: TRBJ1-3
size: NA
DNA: TGTGCCAGCAGCTCCAAGAGGGGTCCCATATTTCCGGGACAAAGAAACACCATATATTTT
CDR3: CASSSKRGPIFPGQRNTIYF

D: NA
V: TRBV5-1
J: TRBJ1-5
size: NA
DNA: TGCGCCAGCAGCTTGGGGGACAACAACAATCAGCCCCAGCATTTT
CDR3: CASSLGDNNNQPQHF

D: TRBD1
V: TRBV15
J: TRBJ1-4
size: NA
DNA: TGTGCCACCAGCATTGACAGGGTTGGGGAAAAACTGTTTTTT
CDR3: CATSIDRVGEKLFF

D: TRBD2
V: TRBV7-2
J: TRBJ2-1
size: NA
DNA: TGTGCCAGCAAAGGGCTAGCGGGGGGTTACAATGAGCAGTTCTTC
CDR3: CASKGLAGGYNEQFF

D: NA
V: TRBV5-5
J: TRBJ2-7
size: NA
DNA: TGTGCCAGCAGCTTGGATCCAGGGATCCTCTACGAGCAGTACTTC
CDR3: CASSLDPGILYEQYF

D: TRBD1
V: TRBV18
J: TRBJ1-3
size: NA
DNA: TGTGCCAGCTCACCTCGGGACAGGGGAAACACCATATATTTT
CDR3: CASSPRDRGNTIYF

D: TRBD1
V: TRBV9
J: TRBJ2-5
size: few
DNA: TGTGCCAGCAGCCCAGGTTCCGGACAGGGGAGAGAGACCCAGTACTTC
CDR3: CASSPGSGQGRETQYF

D: NA
V: TRBV4-1
J: TRBJ2-5
size: NA
DNA: TGCGCCAGCAGCCAAGTACGAGGGGAGACCCAGTACTTC
CDR3: CASSQVRGETQYF

D: NA
V: TRBV18
J: TRBJ1-4
size: NA
DNA: TGTGCCAGCTCACCGGGAGAGGTGGGGGAAAAACTGTTTTTT
CDR3: CASSPGEVGEKLFF

D: NA
V: TRBV5-8
J: TRBJ2-2
size: NA
DNA: TGTGCCAGCAGCTTGGCGCAGACCGGGGAGCTGTTTTTT
CDR3: CASSLAQTGELFF

D: NA
V: TRBV9
J: TRBJ2-1
size: NA
DNA: TGTGCCAGCAGCCCCGGGGGAGCTGGCAATGAGCAGTTCTTC
CDR3: CASSPGGAGNEQFF

D: TRBD1
V: TRBV5-7
J: TRBJ1-2
size: NA
DNA: TGTGCCAGCAGCTTGTCACAGGGGATTAACTATGGCTACACCTTC
CDR3: CASSLSQGINYGYTF

D: NA
V: TRBV5-1
J: TRBJ1-1
size: NA
DNA: TGCGCCAGCAGCACCGGGACTGGGCCGTTGCACACTGAAGCTTTCTTT
CDR3: CASSTGTGPLHTEAFF

D: NA
V: TRBV29-1
J: TRBJ2-7
size: NA
DNA: TGCAGCGTGCTCAGGTCGCACTCCTACGAGCAGTACTTC
CDR3: CSVLRSHSYEQYF

D: NA
V: TRBV2
J: TRBJ2-1
size: NA
DNA: TGTGCCAGCAGTGAAGCCACGAGGCACGGTGAGCAGTTCTTC
CDR3: CASSEATRHGEQFF

D: NA
V: TRBV7-2
J: TRBJ2-7
size: once
DNA: TGTGCCAGCAGCTTAGTTCTGGGGTTGGGGGGCGAGCAGTACTTC
CDR3: CASSLVLGLGGEQYF

D: NA
V: TRBV7-9
J: TRBJ1-1
size: few
DNA: TGTGCCAGCAGCTTAGGAGGCCTGAACACTGAAGCTTTCTTT
CDR3: CASSLGGLNTEAFF

D: TRBD1
V: TRBV7-2
J: TRBJ1-4
size: NA
DNA: TGTGCCAGCAGCACCCCCGGGGGACAGCGGGAAAAACTGTTTTTT
CDR3: CASSTPGGQREKLFF

D: NA
V: TRBV9
J: TRBJ1-3
size: NA
DNA: TGTGCCAGCAGCGCCCTTCCGTCCTCTGGAAACACCATATATTTT
CDR3: CASSALPSSGNTIYF

D: TRBD2
V: TRBV6-4
J: TRBJ2-1
size: NA
DNA: TGTGCCAGCAGTGACTCCGCGGGGGGGCCCAATGAGCAGTTCTTC
CDR3: CASSDSAGGPNEQFF

D: NA
V: TRBV7-8
J: TRBJ1-2
size: NA
DNA: TGTGCCAGCAGCTTAGTAATGGGGCCGCACTATGGCTACACCTTC
CDR3: CASSLVMGPHYGYTF

D: TRBD1
V: TRBV12-3/TRBV12-4
J: TRBJ1-3
size: NA
DNA: TGTGCCAGCAGTGAATGGGACAGGGACACCATATATTTT
CDR3: CASSEWDRDTIYF

D: NA
V: TRBV27
J: TRBJ1-2
size: NA
DNA: TGTGCCAGCAGTTTAAGGGACTCCAATAATGGCTACACCTTC
CDR3: CASSLRDSNNGYTF

D: NA
V: TRBV7-2
J: TRBJ1-4
size: few
DNA: TGTGCCAGCAGCTACACAGGAGCAACTAATGAAAAACTGTTTTTT
CDR3: CASSYTGATNEKLFF

D: NA
V: TRBV30
J: TRBJ2-7
size: NA
DNA: TGTGCCTGGAGTGTAGGCGGCAACTCCTACGAGCAGTACTTC
CDR3: CAWSVGGNSYEQYF

D: NA
V: TRBV5-1
J: TRBJ1-6
size: NA
DNA: TGCGCCAGCAGCTTGGAGGAGCCGGGGAATAATTCACCCCTCCACTTT
CDR3: CASSLEEPGNNSPLHF

D: NA
V: TRBV30
J: TRBJ2-1
size: NA
DNA: TGTGCCTGGAGTGTAAGCGGTTGGAATGAGCAGTTCTTC
CDR3: CAWSVSGWNEQFF

D: NA
V: TRBV6-5
J: TRBJ1-2
size: NA
DNA: TGTGCCAGCAGCGCTGCGGCGGGGGGCTATGGCTACACCTTC
CDR3: CASSAAAGGYGYTF

D: TRBD2
V: TRBV7-2
J: TRBJ2-1
size: once
DNA: TGTGCCAGCCGGGGCGGGGGTTCCCCCAATGAGCAGTTCTTC
CDR3: CASRGGGSPNEQFF

D: NA
V: TRBV2
J: TRBJ1-2
size: once
DNA: TGTGCCAGCACCCGGGTCCAATTCTATGGCTACACCTTC
CDR3: CASTRVQFYGYTF

D: TRBD1
V: TRBV9
J: TRBJ1-2
size: once
DNA: TGTGCCAGCAGCGGATCCGGGACAGGGGGTGGCTACACCTTC
CDR3: CASSGSGTGGGYTF

D: NA
V: TRBV5-1
J: TRBJ1-1
size: NA
DNA: TGCGCCAGCAGCGGACAGAGCGTTATGAACACTGAAGCTTTCTTT
CDR3: CASSGQSVMNTEAFF

D: NA
V: TRBV6-5
J: TRBJ2-6
size: NA
DNA: TGTGCCAGCAGCAACAGGGACTCTGGGGCCAACGTCCTGACTTTC
CDR3: CASSNRDSGANVLTF

D: NA
V: TRBV2
J: TRBJ2-1
size: NA
DNA: TGTGCCAGCAGTGAAAGAGGCCAGGGCCCTCCCAATGAGCAGTTCTTC
CDR3: CASSERGQGPPNEQFF

D: TRBD1
V: TRBV18
J: TRBJ2-7
size: NA
DNA: TGTGCCAGCTCACCTACGACAGGGAGCTCCTACGAGCAGTACTTC
CDR3: CASSPTTGSSYEQYF

D: TRBD2
V: TRBV4-3
J: TRBJ2-3
size: NA
DNA: TGCGCCAGCAGCCAAGAGACAGCGGGGAACACAGATACGCAGTATTTT
CDR3: CASSQETAGNTDTQYF

D: NA
V: TRBV29-1
J: TRBJ2-2
size: NA
DNA: TGCAGCGTTGAGACCGGCGGCGAGCTGTTTTTT
CDR3: CSVETGGELFF

D: TRBD1
V: TRBV2
J: TRBJ2-3
size: NA
DNA: TGTGCCAGCAGTAGGGACAGGGCTAGCACAGATACGCAGTATTTT
CDR3: CASSRDRASTDTQYF

D: NA
V: TRBV4-1
J: TRBJ1-1
size: NA
DNA: TGCGCCAGCAGCCAAGAACCAGCGAGCACTGAAGCTTTCTTT
CDR3: CASSQEPASTEAFF